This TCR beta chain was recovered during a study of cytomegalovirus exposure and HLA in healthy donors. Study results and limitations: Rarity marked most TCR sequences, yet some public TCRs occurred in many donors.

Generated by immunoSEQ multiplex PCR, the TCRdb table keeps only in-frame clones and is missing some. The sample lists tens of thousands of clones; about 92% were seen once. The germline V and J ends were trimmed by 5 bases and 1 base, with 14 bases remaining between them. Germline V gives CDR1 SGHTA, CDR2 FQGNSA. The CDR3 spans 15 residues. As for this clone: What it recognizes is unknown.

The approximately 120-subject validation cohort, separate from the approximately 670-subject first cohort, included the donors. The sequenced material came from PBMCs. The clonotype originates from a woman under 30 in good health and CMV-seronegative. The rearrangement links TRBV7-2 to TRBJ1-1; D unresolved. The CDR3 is CASSPRPVWNTEAFF. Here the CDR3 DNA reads TGTGCCAGCAGCCCGCGGCCCGTCTGGAACACTGAAGCTTTCTTT.